The rows below give T cell receptor beta chains drawn from one sample of a study of blood T cell repertoires in COVID-19. The data were produced by immunoSEQ multiplex PCR, yet TCRdb's version contains in-frame clones alone and is incomplete. The sample consists of 150,000 to 200,000 clones, approximately 90% of them appearing once. Input material: peripheral blood. The receptors originated from a woman aged 18-29 years who had recovered from COVID-19. The CDR3 runs from the conserved cysteine through the conserved F or W. D genes are given only for firm matches. The size of a clone is reported for some rows only, either as once, few or many, or as a class for expanded clones.

.,15,TRBV27,.,TRBJ2-3,TGTGCCAGCAGACTACTCCAGGGGGGCGCAGATACGCAGTATTTT,CASRLLQGGADTQYF
.,20,TRBV27,TRBD2,TRBJ2-2,TGTGCCAGCAGTATTAGACCGGGACTAGCGGGATTTGCAGGCACCGGGGAGCTGTTTTTT,CASSIRPGLAGFAGTGELFF
.,12,TRBV29-1,.,TRBJ1-1,TGCAGCGTTGCGGTAGGCGGCACTGAAGCTTTCTTT,CSVAVGGTEAFF
.,15,TRBV5-4,.,TRBJ1-6,TGTGCCAGCAGCTTGGCCGGGGGGAAGGGTTCACCCCTCCACTTT,CASSLAGGKGSPLHF
.,14,TRBV19,TRBD2,TRBJ2-7,TGTGCCAGTAGTCTGGGGGGGAGAACCTACGAGCAGTACTTC,CASSLGGRTYEQYF
once,16,TRBV2,TRBD2,TRBJ2-3,TGTGCCAGCACCGACCGCCTCAGCGGGGGGGCTCATACGCAGTATTTT,CASTDRLSGGAHTQYF
once,13,TRBV27,.,TRBJ2-2,TGTGCCAGCAGTATAACGAACACCGGGGAGCTGTTTTTT,CASSITNTGELFF
once,16,TRBV5-1,TRBD1,TRBJ2-2,TGCGCCAGCAGCTTGGGTGGACAGGGGTCTACCGGGGAGCTGTTTTTT,CASSLGGQGSTGELFF
.,13,TRBV6-2/TRBV6-3,.,TRBJ2-7,TGTGCCAGCAGCCTTTTAGCAAGGTACGAGCAGTACTTC,CASSLLARYEQYF
.,12,TRBV4-1,.,TRBJ1-1,TGCGCCAGCAGCCCAAGGGGGACTGAAGCTTTCTTT,CASSPRGTEAFF
.,15,TRBV19,TRBD1,TRBJ2-3,TGTGCCAGTAGTCGACCGGGACAGGATCACGATACGCAGTATTTT,CASSRPGQDHDTQYF
.,13,TRBV2,.,TRBJ2-3,TGTGCCAGCAGTGAAGGCTACACAGATACGCAGTATTTT,CASSEGYTDTQYF
.,16,TRBV14,TRBD2,TRBJ2-7,TGTGCCAGCAGCCCCCGCGGGGGGTACATCTCCTACGAGCAGTACTTC,CASSPRGGYISYEQYF
.,14,TRBV7-9,.,TRBJ1-6,TGTGCCAGCAGCTTATCGAGAAATAATTCACCCCTCCACTTT,CASSLSRNNSPLHF
.,13,TRBV11-3,.,TRBJ1-1,TGTGCCAGCAGCTTACAGTCGAACACTGAAGCTTTCTTT,CASSLQSNTEAFF
.,20,TRBV9,TRBD2,TRBJ2-3,TGTGCCAGCAGCGCAAGCGCGTCCGGGGGGACTAGCGGGAGGGCAGATACGCAGTATTTT,CASSASASGGTSGRADTQYF
.,16,TRBV19,TRBD2,TRBJ2-5,TGTGCCAGTAGTATAGGGGGACTAGGGTTTGCGGAGACCCAGTACTTC,CASSIGGLGFAETQYF
.,16,TRBV28,TRBD1,TRBJ2-4,TGTGCCAGCAGATATACACACAGGGGGCCAGTAAACATTCAGTACTTC,CASRYTHRGPVNIQYF
.,16,TRBV5-1,TRBD2,TRBJ2-3,TGCGCCAGCAGCTTGGATCCTAGCGGGAGGGGAGATACGCAGTATTTT,CASSLDPSGRGDTQYF
few,15,TRBV27,TRBD2,TRBJ2-1,TGTGCCAGCAGGTGGGCGGGAGGGCCTGTGGATGAGCAGTTCTTC,CASRWAGGPVDEQFF
once,15,TRBV18,TRBD2,TRBJ2-7,TGTGCCAGCTCTCTACTAGCGGATAGCTCCTACGAGCAGTACTTC,CASSLLADSSYEQYF
.,15,TRBV9,.,TRBJ2-1,TGTGCCAGCAGCGTAGGAGGTAGGGGAAACAATGAGCAGTTCTTC,CASSVGGRGNNEQFF
.,13,TRBV14,TRBD2,TRBJ2-1,TGTGCCAGCAGCCAAGCCGGGGGGGGTGAGCAGTTCTTC,CASSQAGGGEQFF
.,16,TRBV27,TRBD1,TRBJ2-5,TGTGCCAGCAGTTGCCGACAGGGGGCCCGTCAAGAGACCCAGTACTTC,CASSCRQGARQETQYF
.,15,TRBV4-1,.,TRBJ1-1,TGCGCCAGCAGCCAAGGCCGTTGGGGGCACACTGAAGCTTTCTTT,CASSQGRWGHTEAFF
once,13,TRBV27,.,TRBJ1-1,TGTGCCAGCAGTTTAAATCCTATGACTGAAGCTTTCTTT,CASSLNPMTEAFF
.,16,TRBV11-3,.,TRBJ2-2,TGTGCCAGCAGCTTAACCTTGCAAGGGGGAACCGGGGAGCTGTTTTTT,CASSLTLQGGTGELFF
.,15,TRBV15,.,TRBJ2-2,TGTGCCACCAGCAGTGGACACTTCGACACCGGGGAGCTGTTTTTT,CATSSGHFDTGELFF
.,15,TRBV18,.,TRBJ1-5,TGTGCCAGCTCCCGTGACAGTGATAGCAATCAGCCCCAGCATTTT,CASSRDSDSNQPQHF
.,11,TRBV6-2/TRBV6-3,.,TRBJ2-3,TGTGCCAGCAGTTTCTCAGATACGCAGTATTTT,CASSFSDTQYF
.,15,TRBV7-6,TRBD1,TRBJ1-1,TGTGCCAGCAGCTCTCTGACAGGGCTGGGGACTGAAGCTTTCTTT,CASSSLTGLGTEAFF
.,17,TRBV9,TRBD2,TRBJ2-3,TGTGCCAGCAGCGTAGGAGCTAGCGGGGCGCTCACAGATACGCAGTATTTT,CASSVGASGALTDTQYF